The T cell receptor beta chain described here comes from a study of T cell responses to AZD1222 COVID-19 vaccine. Comment on this clone: Its antigen is unknown.

Assay used: immunoSEQ multiplex PCR; TCRdb lists only in-frame clones, some missing. Counted here are some 150,000 clones, less than 90% occurring once; the ten biggest clones make up around 2.9%. This CDR3 comprises 16 residues. With V trimmed by 3 bases and J by 1 base, 5 bases remained unmatched. Germline CDR1 and CDR2: MDHEN and SYDVKM. Findings and caveats of the study: Donors, mostly white British, included more females; clonal diversity was possibly underestimated. Among vaccine-associated CD4 TCRs, coverage spanned spike, with dominance at 160-218 and 743-854. Two AZD1222 doses significantly raised spike-specific TCR breadth and depth over controls. Reportedly, nearly half of unique spike TCRs recognized epitopes outside B.1.351/B.1.1.7 mutations.

This TCR was recovered from an adult in good health. The genes are TRBV28 and TRBJ2-5; 10 nucleotides line up with TRBD2. This specimen was peripheral blood, taken on day 0 of AZD1222 vaccination. The CDR3 coding sequence is TGTGCCAGCAGTTTGGCTAGCGGGGGACCCCAAGAGACCCAGTACTTC. Translation: CASSLASGGPQETQYF.